These 10 T cell receptor beta chains share one sample of origin, sequenced in a study of shared clonotypes between healthy human individuals. Sequencing was performed with immunoSEQ multiplex PCR; in TCRdb, only in-frame clones are kept and a portion is missing. Among some 1,100,000 clones listed, approximately 78% were seen once. Sample: memory CD4+ T cells from PBMCs. The subset is: CD45RA-negative fraction. Every receptor here comes from a young man in good health. Some clones in this sample may be carry-over from other donors' samples.

The J gene is TRBJ2-5, the V gene TRBV27; 8 bases map to TRBD2. The CDR3 totals 15 residues. The germline gives CDR1 MNHEY, CDR2 SMNVEV (reference sequence). V dropped 6 bases and J dropped 3; count of bases not matched to a gene: 9. CDR3 in DNA: TGTGCCAGCAGCCATAGCAGGACTAGCAAAGAGACCCAGTACTTC. Translation: CASSHSRTSKETQYF.

Note on this clone: Within the sample, other DNA sequences also encode this same CDR3. This sequence joins TRBV19 and TRBJ1-1; D is unresolved. Germline V gene sequence: CDR1 LNHDA, CDR2 SQIVND (reference sequence). V lost 3 bases, J lost 1 base, and 6 bases lay in between. The CDR3 loop spans 13 amino acids. Here the CDR3 reads CASSIWANTEAFF. CDR3 in DNA: TGTGCCAGTAGTATTTGGGCGAACACTGAAGCTTTCTTT.

The rearrangement joins TRBV5-4 to TRBJ2-5; 8 bases match TRBD2. The germline V gene has CDR1 SGHNT and CDR2 YYREEE (reference sequence). The CDR3 is 15 amino acids. The junction had 10 bases not matched to a gene; V was cut back by 4 bases and J by 5 bases. DNA for the CDR3: TGTGCCAGCAGCCCCGGGACTAGGTCTGGGGAGACCCAGTACTTC. Translating it yields CASSPGTRSGETQYF.

The rearrangement uses TRBV7-2 and TRBJ1-1; D remains unclear. Germline V gives CDR1 SGHTA, CDR2 FQGNSA. Deletions cut 5 bases from V and 1 base from J, with 11 bases between. The CDR3 runs to 14 residues. As DNA, the CDR3 is TGTGCCAGCAGCCGTGGGAGAGGGAACACTGAAGCTTTCTTT. Its protein is CASSRGRGNTEAFF.

V usage is TRBV21-1 and J usage is TRBJ2-7; the D call of TRBD2 is as the table states it, not checked on the DNA. TRBV21-1 corresponds to a pseudogene. CDR3 size: 17 residues. The CDR3 bases are TGTGCCAGCAGCAAAGGGACAGGACTAGCGGGAGGATACGAGCAGTACTTC. Protein sequence: CASSKGTGLAGGYEQYF.

The chain couples TRBV6-5 to TRBJ2-3; D might be TRBD2 (6 bases). The CDR3 extends over 15 amino acids. V dropped 7 bases and J dropped 0 bases, with 14 bases sitting between them. The germline V gene encodes CDR1 MNHEY and CDR2 SVGAGI. In DNA, the CDR3 is TGTGCCAGCACCAGGTCCGGGACTAGCACAGATACGCAGTATTTT. It encodes CASTRSGTSTDTQYF.

The rearrangement uses TRBV7-2 and TRBJ2-4, with 8 bases lining up with TRBD1. The CDR3 has 13 residues. Per the germline V gene, CDR1 is SGHTA and CDR2 is FQGNSA. Trimming took 5 bases from V and 6 from J; bases not matched to a gene: 3. CDR3 nucleotides: TGTGCCAGCAGCACAGGACAGGGAAACATTCAGTACTTC. Protein: CASSTGQGNIQYF.

The rearrangement uses TRBV6-5 and TRBJ2-7, with D uncertain. Germline V gene data show CDR1 as MNHEY and CDR2 as SVGAGI. Trimming left V 4 bases short and J 4 bases short, with 17 bases between. This CDR3 is built from 15 residues. CDR3 protein: CASSSLLAATYEQYF. The CDR3 coding sequence is TGTGCCAGCAGTTCCCTTTTAGCAGCAACTTACGAGCAGTACTTC.

The chain has TRBV7-2 and TRBJ2-5, with TRBD2 matching 11 bases. Germline CDR1 and CDR2: SGHTA and FQGNSA. CDR3 size: 16 residues. V shed 5 bases and J 2 bases; nucleotides not matched to a gene: 7. CDR3 protein: CASSAVAGGLQETQYF. The CDR3 DNA reads TGTGCCAGCAGCGCCGTAGCGGGAGGGCTGCAAGAGACCCAGTACTTC.

This clone has a single count. The junction does not match germline at one end; this may be a read error. V gene TRBV20-1 combines with J gene TRBJ2-5, with 7 nucleotides matching TRBD1. The CDR3 runs 10 residues. Per germline, CDR1 DFQATT and CDR2 SNEGSKA (reference sequence). CDR3 amino acids: CSAGEGQMYF. In DNA, the CDR3 is TGCAGTGCTGGAGAGGGACAGATGTACTTC.